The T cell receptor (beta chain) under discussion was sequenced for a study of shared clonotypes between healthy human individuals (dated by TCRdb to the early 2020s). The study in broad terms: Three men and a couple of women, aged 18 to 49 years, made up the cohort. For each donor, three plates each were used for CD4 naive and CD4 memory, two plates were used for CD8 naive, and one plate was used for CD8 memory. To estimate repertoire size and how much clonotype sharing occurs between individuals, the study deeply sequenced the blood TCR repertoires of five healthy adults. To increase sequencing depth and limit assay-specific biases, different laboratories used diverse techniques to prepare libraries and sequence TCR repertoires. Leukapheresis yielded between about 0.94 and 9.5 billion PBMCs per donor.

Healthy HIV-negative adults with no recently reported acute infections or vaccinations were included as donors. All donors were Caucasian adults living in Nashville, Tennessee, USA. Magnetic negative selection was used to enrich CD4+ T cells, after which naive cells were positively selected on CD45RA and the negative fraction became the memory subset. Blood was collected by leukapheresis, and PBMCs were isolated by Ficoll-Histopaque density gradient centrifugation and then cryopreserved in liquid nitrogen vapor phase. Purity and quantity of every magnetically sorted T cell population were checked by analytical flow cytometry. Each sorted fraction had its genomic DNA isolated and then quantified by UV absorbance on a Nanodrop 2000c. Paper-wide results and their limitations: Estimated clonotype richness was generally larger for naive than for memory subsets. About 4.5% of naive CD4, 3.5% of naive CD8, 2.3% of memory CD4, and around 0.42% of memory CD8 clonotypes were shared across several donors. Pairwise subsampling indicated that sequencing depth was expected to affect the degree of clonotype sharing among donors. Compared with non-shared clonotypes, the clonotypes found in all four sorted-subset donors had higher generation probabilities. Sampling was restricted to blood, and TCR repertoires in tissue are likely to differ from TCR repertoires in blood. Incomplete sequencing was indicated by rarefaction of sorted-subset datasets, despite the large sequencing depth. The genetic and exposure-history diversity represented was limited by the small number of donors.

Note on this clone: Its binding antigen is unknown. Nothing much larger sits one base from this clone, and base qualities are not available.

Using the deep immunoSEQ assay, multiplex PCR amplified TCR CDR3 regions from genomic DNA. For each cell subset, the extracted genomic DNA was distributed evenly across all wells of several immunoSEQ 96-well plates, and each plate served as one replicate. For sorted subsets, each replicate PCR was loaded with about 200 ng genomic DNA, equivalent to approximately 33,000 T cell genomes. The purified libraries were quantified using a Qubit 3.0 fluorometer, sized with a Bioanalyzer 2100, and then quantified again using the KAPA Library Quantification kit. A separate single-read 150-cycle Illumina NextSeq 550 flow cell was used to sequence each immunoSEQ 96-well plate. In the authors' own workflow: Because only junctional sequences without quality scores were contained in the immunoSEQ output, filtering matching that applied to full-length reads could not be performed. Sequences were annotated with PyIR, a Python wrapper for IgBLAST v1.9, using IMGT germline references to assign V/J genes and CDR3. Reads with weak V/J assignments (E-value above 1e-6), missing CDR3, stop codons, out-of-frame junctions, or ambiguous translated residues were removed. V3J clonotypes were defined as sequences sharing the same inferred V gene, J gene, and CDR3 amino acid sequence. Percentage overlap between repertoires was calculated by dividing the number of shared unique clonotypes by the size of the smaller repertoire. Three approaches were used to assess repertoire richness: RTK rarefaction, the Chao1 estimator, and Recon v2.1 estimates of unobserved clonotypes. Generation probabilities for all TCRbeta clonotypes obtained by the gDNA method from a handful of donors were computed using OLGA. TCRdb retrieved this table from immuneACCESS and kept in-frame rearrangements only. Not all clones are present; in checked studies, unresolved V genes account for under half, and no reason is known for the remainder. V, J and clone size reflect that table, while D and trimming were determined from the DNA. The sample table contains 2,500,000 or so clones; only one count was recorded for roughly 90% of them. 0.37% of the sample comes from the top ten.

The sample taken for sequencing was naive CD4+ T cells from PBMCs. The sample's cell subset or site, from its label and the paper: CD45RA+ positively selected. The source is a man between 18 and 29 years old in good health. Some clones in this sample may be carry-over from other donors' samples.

The CDR3 has the sequence CASSLGLGGPQHF. DNA sequence: TGTGCCAGCAGCTTGGGCCTCGGGGGGCCCCAGCATTTT. Recombination joined TRBV5-4 with TRBJ1-5, with a weak D call of TRBD1 (5 bases match). Trimming takes 0 bases from V and 9 bases from J, and the germline ends sit 10 bases apart. The CDR3 spans 13 residues, from the cysteine through the phenylalanine. Only the CDR3 region is kept as DNA, spanning 39 bases read in frame from base 1. CDR1 and CDR2 are drawn from the germline V gene (reference sequence): SGHNT, YYREEE.